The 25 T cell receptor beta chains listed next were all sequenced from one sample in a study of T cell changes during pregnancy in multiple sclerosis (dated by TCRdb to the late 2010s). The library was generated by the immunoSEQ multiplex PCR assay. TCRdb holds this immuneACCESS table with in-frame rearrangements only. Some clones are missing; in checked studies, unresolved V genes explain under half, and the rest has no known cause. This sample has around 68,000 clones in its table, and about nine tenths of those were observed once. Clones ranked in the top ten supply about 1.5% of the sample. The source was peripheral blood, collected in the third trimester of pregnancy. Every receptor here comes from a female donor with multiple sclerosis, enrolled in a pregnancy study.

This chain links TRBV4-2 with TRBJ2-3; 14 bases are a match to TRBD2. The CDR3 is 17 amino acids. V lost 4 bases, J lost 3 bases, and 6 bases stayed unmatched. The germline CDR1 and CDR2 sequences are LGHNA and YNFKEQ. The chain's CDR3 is CASSPGTSGSATDTQYF. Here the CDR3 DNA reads TGTGCCAGCAGCCCAGGGACTAGCGGGAGTGCGACAGATACGCAGTATTTT.

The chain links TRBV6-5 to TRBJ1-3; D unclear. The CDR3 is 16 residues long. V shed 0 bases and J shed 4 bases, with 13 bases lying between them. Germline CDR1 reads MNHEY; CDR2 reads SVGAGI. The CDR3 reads CASSYSAGFGGNTIYF. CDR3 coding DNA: TGTGCCAGCAGTTACTCGGCGGGGTTCGGAGGAAACACCATATATTTT.

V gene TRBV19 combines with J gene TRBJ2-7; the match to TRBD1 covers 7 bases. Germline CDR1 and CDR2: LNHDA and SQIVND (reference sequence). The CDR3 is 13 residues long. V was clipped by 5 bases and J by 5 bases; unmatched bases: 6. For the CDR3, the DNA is TGTGCCAGTAGTTTCCAGGGGGAAAACGAGCAGTACTTC. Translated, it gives CASSFQGENEQYF.

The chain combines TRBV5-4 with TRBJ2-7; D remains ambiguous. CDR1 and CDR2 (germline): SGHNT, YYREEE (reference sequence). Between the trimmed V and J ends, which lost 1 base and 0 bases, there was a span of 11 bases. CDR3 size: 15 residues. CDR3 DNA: TGTGCCAGCAGCTTGTTCAGGCCCGACTCCTACGAGCAGTACTTC. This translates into CASSLFRPDSYEQYF.

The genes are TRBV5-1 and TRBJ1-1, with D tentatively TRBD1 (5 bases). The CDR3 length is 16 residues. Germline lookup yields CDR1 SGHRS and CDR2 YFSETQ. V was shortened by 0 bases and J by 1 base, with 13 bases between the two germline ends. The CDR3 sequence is CASSLVGGLGNTEAFF. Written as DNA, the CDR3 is TGCGCCAGCAGCTTGGTGGGGGGGTTGGGGAACACTGAAGCTTTCTTT.

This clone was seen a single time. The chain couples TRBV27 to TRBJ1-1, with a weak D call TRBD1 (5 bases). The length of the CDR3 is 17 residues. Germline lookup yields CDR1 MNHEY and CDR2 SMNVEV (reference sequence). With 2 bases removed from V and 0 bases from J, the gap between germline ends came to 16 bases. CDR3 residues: CASSLQFGWGVNTEAFF. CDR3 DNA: TGTGCCAGCAGTTTACAGTTCGGGTGGGGCGTGAACACTGAAGCTTTCTTT.

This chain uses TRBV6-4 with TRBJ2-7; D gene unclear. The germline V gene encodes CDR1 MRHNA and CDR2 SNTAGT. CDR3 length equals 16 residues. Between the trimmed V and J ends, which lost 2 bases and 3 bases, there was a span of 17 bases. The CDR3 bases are TGTGCCAGCAGTGACCGACTGCCGCGTAATGGCTACGAGCAGTACTTC. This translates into CASSDRLPRNGYEQYF.

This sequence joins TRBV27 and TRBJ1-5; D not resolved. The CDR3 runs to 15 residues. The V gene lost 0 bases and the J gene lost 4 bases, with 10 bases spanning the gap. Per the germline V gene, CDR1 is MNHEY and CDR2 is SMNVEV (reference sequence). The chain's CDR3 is CASSLSSGGNQPQHF. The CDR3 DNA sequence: TGTGCCAGCAGTTTATCGAGTGGAGGGAATCAGCCCCAGCATTTT.

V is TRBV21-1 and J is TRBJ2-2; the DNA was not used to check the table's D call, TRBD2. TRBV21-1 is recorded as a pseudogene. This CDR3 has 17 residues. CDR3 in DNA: TGTGCCAGCAGCAAAGTCACGCTAGGCGAATACACCGGGGAGCTGTTTTTT. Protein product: CASSKVTLGEYTGELFF.

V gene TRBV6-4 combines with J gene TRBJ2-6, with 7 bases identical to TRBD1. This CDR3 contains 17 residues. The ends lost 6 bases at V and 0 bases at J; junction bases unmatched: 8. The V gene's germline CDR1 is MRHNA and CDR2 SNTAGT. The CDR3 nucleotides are TGTGCCAGCAGAGAGATCCGGGACAGCTCTGGGGCCAACGTCCTGACTTTC. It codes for CASREIRDSSGANVLTF.

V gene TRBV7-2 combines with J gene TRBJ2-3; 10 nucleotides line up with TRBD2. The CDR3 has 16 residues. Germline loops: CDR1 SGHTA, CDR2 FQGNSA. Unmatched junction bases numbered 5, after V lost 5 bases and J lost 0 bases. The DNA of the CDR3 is TGTGCCAGCAGCACCCTAGCGGGAGAGAGCACAGATACGCAGTATTTT. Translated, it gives CASSTLAGESTDTQYF.

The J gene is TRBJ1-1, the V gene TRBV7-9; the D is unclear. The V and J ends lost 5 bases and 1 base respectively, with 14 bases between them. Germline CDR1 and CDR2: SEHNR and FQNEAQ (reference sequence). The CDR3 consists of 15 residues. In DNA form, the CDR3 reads TGTGCCAGCAGCCCTAGTGGTGGAGGGAACACTGAAGCTTTCTTT. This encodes CASSPSGGGNTEAFF.

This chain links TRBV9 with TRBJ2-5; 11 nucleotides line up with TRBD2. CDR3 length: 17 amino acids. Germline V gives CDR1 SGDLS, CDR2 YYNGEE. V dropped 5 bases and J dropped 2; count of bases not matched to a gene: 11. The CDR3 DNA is TGTGCCAGCAGTGACTGGGGGACTAGCGGAAGACAAGAGACCCAGTACTTC. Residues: CASSDWGTSGRQETQYF.

DNA for the CDR3: TGTGCCAGCAGTGATCAGGGGAGCAGTGAAAAACTGTTTTTT. Encoded protein: CASSDQGSSEKLFF. V usage is TRBV2 and J usage is TRBJ1-4; D might be TRBD1 (6 bases). Germline CDR1 is SNHLY and CDR2 is FYNNEI. The CDR3 length is 14 residues. The germline V and J ends were trimmed by 3 bases and 7 bases, with 12 bases remaining between them.

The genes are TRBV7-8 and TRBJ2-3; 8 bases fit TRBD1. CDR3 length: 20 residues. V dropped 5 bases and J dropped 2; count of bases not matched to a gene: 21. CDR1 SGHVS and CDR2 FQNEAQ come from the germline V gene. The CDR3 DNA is TGTGCCAGCAGCCTACAGACAGGGGCAGGACCAGGGACTTTCACAGATACGCAGTATTTT. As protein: CASSLQTGAGPGTFTDTQYF.

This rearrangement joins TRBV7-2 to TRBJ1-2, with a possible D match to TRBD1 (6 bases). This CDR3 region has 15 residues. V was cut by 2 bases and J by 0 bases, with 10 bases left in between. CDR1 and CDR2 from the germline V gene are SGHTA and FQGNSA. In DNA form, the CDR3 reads TGTGCCAGCAGCTTATGGGACACGGCTAACTATGGCTACACCTTC. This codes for CASSLWDTANYGYTF.

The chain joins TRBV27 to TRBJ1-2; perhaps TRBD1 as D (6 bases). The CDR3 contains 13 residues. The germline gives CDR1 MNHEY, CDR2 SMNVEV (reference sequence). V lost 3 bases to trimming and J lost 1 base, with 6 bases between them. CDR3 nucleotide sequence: TGTGCCAGCAGTTTCAGGGGTAACTATGGCTACACCTTC. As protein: CASSFRGNYGYTF.

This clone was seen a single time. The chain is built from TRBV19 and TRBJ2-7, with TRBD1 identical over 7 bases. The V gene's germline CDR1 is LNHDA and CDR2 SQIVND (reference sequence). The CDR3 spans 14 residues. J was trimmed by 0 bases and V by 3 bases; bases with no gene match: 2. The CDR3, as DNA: TGTGCCAGTAGTATCCGGGACAGCTCCTACGAGCAGTACTTC. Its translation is CASSIRDSSYEQYF. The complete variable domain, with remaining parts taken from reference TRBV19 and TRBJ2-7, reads DGGITQSPKYLFRKEGQNVTLSCEQNLNHDAMYWYRQDPGQGLRLIYYSQIVNDFQKGDIAEGYSVSREKKESFPLTVTSAQKNPTAFYLCASSIRDSSYEQYFGPGTRLTVT.

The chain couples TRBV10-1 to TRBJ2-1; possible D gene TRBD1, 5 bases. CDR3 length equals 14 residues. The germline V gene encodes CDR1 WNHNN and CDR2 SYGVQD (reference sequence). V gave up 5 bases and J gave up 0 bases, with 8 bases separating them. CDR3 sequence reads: CASSRGSSYNEQFF. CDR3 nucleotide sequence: TGCGCCAGCAGTAGGGGTAGCTCCTACAATGAGCAGTTCTTC.

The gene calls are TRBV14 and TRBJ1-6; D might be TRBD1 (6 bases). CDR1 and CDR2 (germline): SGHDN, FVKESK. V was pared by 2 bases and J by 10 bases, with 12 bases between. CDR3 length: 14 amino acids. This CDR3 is CASSQQGNRSPLHF. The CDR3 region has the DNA TGTGCCAGCAGCCAACAGGGGAATAGGTCACCCCTCCACTTT.

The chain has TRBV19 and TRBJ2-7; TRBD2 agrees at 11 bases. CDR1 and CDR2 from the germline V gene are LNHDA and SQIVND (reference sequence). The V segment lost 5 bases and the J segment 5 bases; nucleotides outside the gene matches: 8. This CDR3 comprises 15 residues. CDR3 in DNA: TGTGCCAGTAGTTCTACTAGCGGGAGTTTCGACGAGCAGTACTTC. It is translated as CASSSTSGSFDEQYF.

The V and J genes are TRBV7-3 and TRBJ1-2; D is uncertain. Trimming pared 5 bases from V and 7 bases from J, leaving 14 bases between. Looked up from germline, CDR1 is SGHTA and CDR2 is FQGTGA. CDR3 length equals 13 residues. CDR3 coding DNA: TGTGCCAGCAGCCCCACAGAGGGCTCTGGCTACACCTTC. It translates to CASSPTEGSGYTF.

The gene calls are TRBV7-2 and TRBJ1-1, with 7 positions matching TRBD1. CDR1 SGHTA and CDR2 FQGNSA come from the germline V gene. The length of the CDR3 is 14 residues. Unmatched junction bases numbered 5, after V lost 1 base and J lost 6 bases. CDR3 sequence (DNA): TGTGCCAGCAGCTTAGAGGACAGGTGGGCTGAAGCTTTCTTT. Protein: CASSLEDRWAEAFF.

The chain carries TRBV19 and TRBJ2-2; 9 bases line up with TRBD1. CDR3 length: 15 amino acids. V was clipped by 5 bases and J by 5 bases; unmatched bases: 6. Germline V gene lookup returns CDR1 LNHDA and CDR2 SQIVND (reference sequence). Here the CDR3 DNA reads TGTGCCAGTAGTGCGCGACAGGGGGGGACCGGGGAGCTGTTTTTT. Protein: CASSARQGGTGELFF.

The CDR3 nucleotides are TGTGCCAGCAGCCCAGAGCCGGGACTAGCGGGGAGGGAGACCCAGTACTTC. Its protein is CASSPEPGLAGRETQYF. This chain joins TRBV11-3 and TRBJ2-5; 13 nucleotides align to TRBD2. The CDR3 has 17 residues. V was pared by 5 bases and J by 5 bases, with 11 bases of the junction left unmatched. Germline CDR1 SGHNT, CDR2 YENEEA.